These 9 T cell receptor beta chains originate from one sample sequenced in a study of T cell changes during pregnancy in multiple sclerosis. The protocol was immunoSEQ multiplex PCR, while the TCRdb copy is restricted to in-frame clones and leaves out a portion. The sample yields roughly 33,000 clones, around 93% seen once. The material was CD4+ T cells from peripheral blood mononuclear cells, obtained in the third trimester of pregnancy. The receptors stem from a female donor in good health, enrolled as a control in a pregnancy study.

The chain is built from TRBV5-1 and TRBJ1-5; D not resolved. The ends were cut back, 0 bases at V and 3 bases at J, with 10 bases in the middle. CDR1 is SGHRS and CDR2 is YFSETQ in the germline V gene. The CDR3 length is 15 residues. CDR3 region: CASSLDGDNNQPQHF. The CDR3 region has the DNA TGCGCCAGCAGCTTGGACGGCGACAACAATCAGCCCCAGCATTTT.

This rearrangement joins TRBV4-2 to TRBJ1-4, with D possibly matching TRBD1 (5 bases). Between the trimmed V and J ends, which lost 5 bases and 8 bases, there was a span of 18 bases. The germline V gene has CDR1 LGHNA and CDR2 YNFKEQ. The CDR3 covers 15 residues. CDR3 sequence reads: CASSSGTETREKLFF. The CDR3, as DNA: TGTGCCAGCAGCTCCGGGACGGAGACTAGGGAAAAACTGTTTTTT.

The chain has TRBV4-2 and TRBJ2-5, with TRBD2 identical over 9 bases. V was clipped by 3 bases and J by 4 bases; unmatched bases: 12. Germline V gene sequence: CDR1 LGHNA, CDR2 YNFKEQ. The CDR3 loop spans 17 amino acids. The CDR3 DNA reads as TGTGCCAGCAGCCAGGGGACTAGCCGCAATCGGCCAGAGACCCAGTACTTC. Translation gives CASSQGTSRNRPETQYF.

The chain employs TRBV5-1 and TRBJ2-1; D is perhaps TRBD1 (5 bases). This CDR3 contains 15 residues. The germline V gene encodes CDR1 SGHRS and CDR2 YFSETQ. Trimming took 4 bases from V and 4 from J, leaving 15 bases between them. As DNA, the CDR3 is TGCGCCAGCAGCGTTGGGGCCGGACGTTACAATGAGCAGTTCTTC. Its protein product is CASSVGAGRYNEQFF.

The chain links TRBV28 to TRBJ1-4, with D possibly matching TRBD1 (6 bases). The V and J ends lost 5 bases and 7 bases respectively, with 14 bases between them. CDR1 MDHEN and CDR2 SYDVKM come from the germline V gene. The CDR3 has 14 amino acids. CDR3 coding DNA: TGTGCCAGCAGTGATAACAGGGTCTCTGAAAAACTGTTTTTT. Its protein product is CASSDNRVSEKLFF.

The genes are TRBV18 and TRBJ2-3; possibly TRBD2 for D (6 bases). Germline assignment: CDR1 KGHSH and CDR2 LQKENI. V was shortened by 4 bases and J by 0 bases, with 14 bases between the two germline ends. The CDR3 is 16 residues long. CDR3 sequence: CASSHVSGPSTDTQYF. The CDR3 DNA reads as TGTGCCAGCTCACACGTTAGCGGCCCTAGCACAGATACGCAGTATTTT.

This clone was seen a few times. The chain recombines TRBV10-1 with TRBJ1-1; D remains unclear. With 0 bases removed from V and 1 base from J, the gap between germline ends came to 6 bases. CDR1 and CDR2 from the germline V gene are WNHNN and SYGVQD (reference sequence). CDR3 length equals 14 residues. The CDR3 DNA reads TGCGCCAGCAGTGAGTCCAACGGGAACACTGAAGCTTTCTTT. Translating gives CASSESNGNTEAFF.

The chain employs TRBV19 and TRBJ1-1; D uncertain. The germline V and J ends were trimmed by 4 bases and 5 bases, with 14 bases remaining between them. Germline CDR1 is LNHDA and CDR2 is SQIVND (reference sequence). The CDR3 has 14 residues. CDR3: CASSNRRGETEAFF. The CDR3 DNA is TGTGCCAGTAGTAATCGTCGCGGGGAAACTGAAGCTTTCTTT.

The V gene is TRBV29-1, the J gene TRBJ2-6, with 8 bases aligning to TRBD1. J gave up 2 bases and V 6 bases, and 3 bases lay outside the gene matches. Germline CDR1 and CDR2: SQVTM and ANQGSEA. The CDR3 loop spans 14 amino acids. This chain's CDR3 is CSVLQGAGANVLTF. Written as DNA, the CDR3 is TGCAGCGTCTTACAGGGGGCTGGGGCCAACGTCCTGACTTTC. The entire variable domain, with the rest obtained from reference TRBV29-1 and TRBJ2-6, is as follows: SAVISQKPSRDICQRGTSLTIQCQVDSQVTMMFWYRQQPGQSLTLIATANQGSEATYESGFVIDKFPISRPNLTFSTLTVSNMSPEDSSIYLCSVLQGAGANVLTFGAGSRLTVL.